The 7 T cell receptor beta chains listed next were all sequenced from one sample in a study of CD8 T cells in Susac syndrome (dated by TCRdb to the late 2010s). Library generation was performed with the immunoSEQ multiplex PCR assay. RNA was extracted with the RNeasy kit and roughly 0.5 to 1 ug was reverse transcribed using random hexamers. TCRdb passed the public sequencing reads through fastp at Q25 and MiXCR, retaining productive beta sequences. Identical CDR3 protein sequences are pooled into one entry, listed with their most common genes and DNA. In this sample the table shows about 150,000 distinct CDR3 sequences, approximately 94% of which occur a single time. 0.2% to 0.25% of the sample comes from the top ten. Sequencing used CD8+ T cells from PBMCs. These receptors all come from a human donor with multiple sclerosis.

The chain carries TRBV6-5 and TRBJ1-2; D is possibly TRBD1 (5 bases). CDR3 length: 14 amino acids. The ends were cut back, 5 bases at V and 7 bases at J, with 17 bases in the middle. The V gene's germline CDR1 is MNHEY and CDR2 SVGAGI. CDR3 in amino acids: CASSPGPGPGGYTF. CDR3 nucleotide sequence: TGTGCCAGCAGTCCCGGACCGGGACCGGGTGGCTACACCTTC.

J is TRBJ2-7 and V is TRBV13; D is ambiguous. The germline gives CDR1 PRHDT, CDR2 FYEKMQ (reference sequence). CDR3 length equals 14 residues. With 5 bases removed from V and 6 bases from J, the gap between germline ends came to 17 bases. CDR3 sequence (DNA): TGTGCCAGCAGCCCTAGGACCCCCAACGGCGAGCAGTACTTC. This sequence encodes CASSPRTPNGEQYF.

The chain combines TRBV6-2 or TRBV6-3 with TRBJ2-7; D ambiguous. Germline V CDR1 and CDR2: MNHEY, SVGEGT. V gave up 7 bases and J gave up 7 bases, with 11 bases separating them. CDR3 length equals 11 residues. Here the CDR3 reads CASTKGREQYF. For the CDR3, the DNA is TGTGCCAGCACAAAAGGACGTGAGCAGTACTTC.

The rearrangement uses TRBV19 and TRBJ2-1; tentative D call: TRBD1 (5 bases). CDR1 and CDR2 from the germline V gene are LNHDA and SQIVND (reference sequence). V lost 7 bases and J lost 8, with 9 bases in between. The CDR3 spans 11 residues. The DNA for the CDR3 is TGTGCCAGTACCCTGGGGCATGAGCAGTTCTTC. Protein: CASTLGHEQFF.

The CDR3 reads CSARSWGTGPSGNTIYF. The CDR3, as DNA: TGCAGTGCTAGATCGTGGGGGACAGGACCCTCTGGAAACACCATATATTTT. The rearrangement joins TRBV20-1 to TRBJ1-3; 8 positions agree with TRBD1. The CDR3 is 17 residues long. Germline CDR1 and CDR2: DFQATT and SNEGSKA (reference sequence). V lost 2 bases, J lost 0 bases, and 9 bases stayed unmatched.

This clonotype is a singleton in its sample. The chain carries TRBV15 and TRBJ1-1; no clear D. Germline CDR1 LNHNV, CDR2 YYDKDF (reference sequence). V lost 1 base, J lost 1 base, and 13 bases lay in between. The CDR3 is 16 amino acids. The CDR3 sequence: CATSRGRRQENTEAFF. In DNA form, the CDR3 reads TGTGCCACCAGCAGAGGCAGACGGCAGGAGAACACTGAAGCTTTCTTT.

The V and J genes are TRBV7-9 and TRBJ1-1, with D uncertain. The CDR3 covers 12 residues. CDR1 is SEHNR and CDR2 is FQNEAQ in the germline V gene (reference sequence). Trimming removed 6 bases at V and 1 base at J, with 6 bases between. The CDR3 region is CASRRENTEAFF. CDR3 sequence (DNA): TGTGCCAGCAGGCGAGAGAACACTGAAGCTTTCTTT. The full variable domain, in which reference TRBV7-9 and TRBJ1-1 provide the parts outside the CDR3, is DTGVSQNPRHKITKRGQNVTFRCDPISEHNRLYWYRQTLGQGPEFLTYFQNEAQLEKSRLLSDRFSAERPKGSFSTLEIQRTEQGDSAMYLCASRRENTEAFFGQGTRLTVV.